The clone carrying this TCR beta chain was seen only a few times. Its antigen is unknown. V dropped 4 bases and J dropped 5; count of bases not matched to a gene: 5. The CDR3 has 13 amino acids. Germline CDR1 and CDR2: SGHNT and YYREEE (reference sequence). The assay ran at deep level. The assay was immunoSEQ multiplex PCR, and TCRdb's table has in-frame clones only and misses some. The sample comprises approximately 320,000 clones, under 80% of which are singletons, and 9% to 12% rests with the top ten. This sample is part of a study of shared clonotypes between healthy human individuals. About the study: The donor group consisted of a couple of women and three men, aged 18 to 49. Broader study findings: What limited the represented genetic and exposure-history diversity was the small number of donors. The study found lower generation probabilities in non-shared clonotypes than in those shared by all four donors.

Specimen: memory CD4+ T cells sorted from blood. Subset here: CD45RA-negative fraction. This receptor was obtained from a man aged 25 to 45 in good health. The rearrangement links TRBV5-4 to TRBJ2-7, with TRBD1 matching over 8 bases. In DNA, the CDR3 is TGTGCCAGCAGCCACGACAGGGGCCACGAGCAGTACTTC. This codes for CASSHDRGHEQYF.